This T cell receptor beta chain came from a study of response to subunit inactivated influenza vaccine. V was trimmed by 6 bases and J by 8 bases, leaving 17 bases between them. From germline, CDR1 is MDHEN and CDR2 SYDVKM. The CDR3 runs to 14 residues. The table lists this clonotype with a few counts. MiXCR was run by TCRdb on the RT-PCR reads, yielding one entry per CDR3 protein. The sample lists roughly 790,000 distinct CDR3 sequences; around 20% were seen once. The rearrangement links TRBV28 to TRBJ2-1; no reliable D call. Sequenced material: PBMCs from blood, taken roughly 5 days after vaccination. The TCR sequence derives from a man aged 45-60 years who received an inactivated influenza vaccine. The CDR3 DNA reads TGTGCCAGCAGGGCCTTGGGGATTAGGGATGAGCAGTTCTTC. Protein product: CASRALGIRDEQFF.